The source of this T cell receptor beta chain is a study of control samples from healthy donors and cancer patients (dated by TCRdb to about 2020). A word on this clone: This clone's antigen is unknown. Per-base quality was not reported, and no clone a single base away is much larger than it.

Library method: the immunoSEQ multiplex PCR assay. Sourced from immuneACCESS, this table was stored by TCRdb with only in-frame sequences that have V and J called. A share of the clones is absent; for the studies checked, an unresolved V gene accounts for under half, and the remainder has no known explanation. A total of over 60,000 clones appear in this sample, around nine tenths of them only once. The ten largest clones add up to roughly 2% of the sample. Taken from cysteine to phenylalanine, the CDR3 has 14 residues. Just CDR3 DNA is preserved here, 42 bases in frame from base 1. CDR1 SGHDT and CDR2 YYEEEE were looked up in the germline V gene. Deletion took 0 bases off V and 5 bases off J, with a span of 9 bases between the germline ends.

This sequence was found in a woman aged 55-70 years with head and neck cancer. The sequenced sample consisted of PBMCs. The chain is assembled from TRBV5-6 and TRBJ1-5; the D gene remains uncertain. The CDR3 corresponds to CASSLGQRDQPQHF. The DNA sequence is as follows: TGTGCCAGCAGCTTGGGTCAAAGAGATCAGCCCCAGCATTTT.